This T cell receptor (beta chain) was retrieved from a study of cytomegalovirus exposure and HLA in healthy donors. Turning to the study itself: An early data release held tens of millions of unique TCRs from HLA-typed donors.

PCR amplification relied on 60 Vbeta primers (plus 13 Jbeta primers). The protocol was immunoSEQ multiplex PCR, while the TCRdb copy is restricted to in-frame clones and leaves out a portion. The table has about 160,000 clones, around 79% seen once. Germline values: CDR1 SGHNT, CDR2 YYREEE (reference sequence). V lost 8 bases and J 0 bases, leaving 8 bases between the germline ends. This CDR3 comprises 13 residues. This clone was counted a few times. Unrecorded immune exposures were likely, despite nominal health at sampling. The origin of this receptor is a man between 50 and 59 years old in good health and CMV-seropositive. Sequenced material: PBMCs. V and J are TRBV5-4 and TRBJ1-4, with D maybe TRBD1 (5 bases). The CDR3 sequence is CASKQATNEKLFF. In DNA form, the CDR3 reads TGTGCCAGTAAACAGGCAACTAATGAAAAACTGTTTTTT.